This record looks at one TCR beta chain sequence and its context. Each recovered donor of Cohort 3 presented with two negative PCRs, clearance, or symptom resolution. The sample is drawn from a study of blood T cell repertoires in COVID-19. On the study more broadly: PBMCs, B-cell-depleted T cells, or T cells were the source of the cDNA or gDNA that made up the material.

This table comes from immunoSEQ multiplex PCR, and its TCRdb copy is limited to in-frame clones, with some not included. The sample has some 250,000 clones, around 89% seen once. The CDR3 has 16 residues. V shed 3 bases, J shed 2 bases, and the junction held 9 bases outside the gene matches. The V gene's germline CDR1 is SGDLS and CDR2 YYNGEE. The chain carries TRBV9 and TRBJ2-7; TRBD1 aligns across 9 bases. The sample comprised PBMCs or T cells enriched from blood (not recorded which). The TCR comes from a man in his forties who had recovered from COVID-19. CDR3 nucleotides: TGTGCCAGCAGCGCTACCGACAGGGGGGGAACCTACGAGCAGTACTTC. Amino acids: CASSATDRGGTYEQYF. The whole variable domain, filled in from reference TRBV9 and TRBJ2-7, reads DSGVTQTPKHLITATGQRVTLRCSPRSGDLSVYWYQQSLDQGLQFLIQYYNGEERAKGNILERFSAQQFPDLHSELNLSSLELGDSALYFCASSATDRGGTYEQYFGPGTRLTVT.